Shown below are 5 T cell receptor beta chains from a single sample sequenced in a study of cytomegalovirus exposure and HLA in healthy donors. The PCR employed 60 Vbeta primers together with 13 Jbeta primers. Measured with immunoSEQ multiplex PCR; TCRdb has only the in-frame clones, and not every one. The sample shows around 67,000 clones, 74% of them seen only once. The sequencing input was PBMCs. The source of these receptors is a woman in her twenties or thirties in good health and CMV-seropositive.

V gene TRBV18 combines with J gene TRBJ2-7; 8 bases line up with TRBD2. The germline gives CDR1 KGHSH, CDR2 LQKENI. The junction had 6 bases not matched to a gene; V was cut back by 0 bases and J by 5 bases. The CDR3 contains 15 residues. For the CDR3, the DNA is TGTGCCAGCTCACCACCCAGCGGGAGTACCCACGAGCAGTACTTC. Encoded protein: CASSPPSGSTHEQYF.

CDR3 DNA sequence: TGCGCCACCCAACAGGGGAACAATGAGCAGTTCTTC. Encoded protein: CATQQGNNEQFF. The chain links TRBV10-1 to TRBJ2-1; 7 nucleotides agree with TRBD1. V trimming: 10 bases; J trimming: 5 bases; junction bases outside the gene matches: 5. CDR1 and CDR2 (germline): WNHNN, SYGVQD (reference sequence). The CDR3 length is 12 residues.

The rearrangement links TRBV20-1 to TRBJ1-1; no definite D call. V was pared by 5 bases and J by 1 base, with 5 bases between. This CDR3 has 11 amino acids. CDR1 is DFQATT and CDR2 is SNEGSKA in the germline V gene (reference sequence). DNA of the CDR3: TGCAGTGCTGACACGAACACTGAAGCTTTCTTT. Translation gives CSADTNTEAFF.

The chain employs TRBV29-1 and TRBJ2-2; 10 bases map to TRBD1. The V gene's germline CDR1 is SQVTM and CDR2 ANQGSEA. Germline trimming cut 7 bases from V and 8 bases from J; bases unmatched to any gene: 7. The CDR3 runs to 13 residues. For the CDR3, the DNA is TGCAGCGCTGACAGGGGGCCTGGGGGGGAGCTGTTTTTT. This gives the protein CSADRGPGGELFF.

J is TRBJ1-1 and V is TRBV2; possible D gene TRBD1, 5 bases. The ends were cut back, 6 bases at V and 8 bases at J, with 10 bases in the middle. Looked up from germline, CDR1 is SNHLY and CDR2 is FYNNEI. CDR3 length: 11 amino acids. DNA for the CDR3: TGTGCCAGCAGCAAGGGGAAGGAAGCTTTCTTT. This sequence encodes CASSKGKEAFF.